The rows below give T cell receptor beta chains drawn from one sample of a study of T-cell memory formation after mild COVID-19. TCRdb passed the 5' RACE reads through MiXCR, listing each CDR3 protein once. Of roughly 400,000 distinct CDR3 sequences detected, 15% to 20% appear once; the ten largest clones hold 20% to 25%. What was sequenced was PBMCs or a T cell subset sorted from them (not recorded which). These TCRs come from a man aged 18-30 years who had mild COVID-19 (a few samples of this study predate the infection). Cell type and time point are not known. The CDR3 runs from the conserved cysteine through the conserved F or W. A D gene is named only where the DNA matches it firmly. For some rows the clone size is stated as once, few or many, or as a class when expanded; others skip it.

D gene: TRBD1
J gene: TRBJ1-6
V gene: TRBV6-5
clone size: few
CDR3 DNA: TGTGCCACCAGCACAGGGGTGGGATCACCCCTCCACTTT
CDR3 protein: CATSTGVGSPLHF

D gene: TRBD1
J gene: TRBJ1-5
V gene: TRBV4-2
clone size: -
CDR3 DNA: TGTGCCAGCAGCCAAGATAAGGGGGCTAATCAGCCCCAGCATTTT
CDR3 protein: CASSQDKGANQPQHF

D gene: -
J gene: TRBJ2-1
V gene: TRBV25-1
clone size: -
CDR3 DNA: TGTGCCAGCAGTTTTGTACCCTCCTACAATGAGCAGTTCTTC
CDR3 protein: CASSFVPSYNEQFF

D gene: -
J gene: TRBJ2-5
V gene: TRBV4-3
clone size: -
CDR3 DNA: TGCGCCAGCAGCCAAGGACGGCTAGCAGTGCAGACCCAGTACTTC
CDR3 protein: CASSQGRLAVQTQYF

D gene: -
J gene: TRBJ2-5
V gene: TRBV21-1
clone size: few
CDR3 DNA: TGTGCCAGCAGCTTTTTCTGTAACAGGGGAAAGACCCAGTACTTC
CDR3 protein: CASSFFCNRGKTQYF

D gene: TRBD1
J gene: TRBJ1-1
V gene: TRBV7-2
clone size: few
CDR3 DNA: TGTGCCAGCAGCGCTGGGACAGTGCAAGAAGCTTTCTTT
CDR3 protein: CASSAGTVQEAFF

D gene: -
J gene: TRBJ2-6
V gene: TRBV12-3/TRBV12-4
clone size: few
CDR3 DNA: TGTGCCAGCAGTCGACCGGACTCTGGGGCCAACGTCCTGACTTTC
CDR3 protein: CASSRPDSGANVLTF

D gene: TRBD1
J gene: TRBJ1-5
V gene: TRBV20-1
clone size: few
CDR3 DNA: TGCAGTGCCCCCCCGGACAGGGGGCATTATAGCAATCAGCCCCAGCATTTT
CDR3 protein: CSAPPDRGHYSNQPQHF

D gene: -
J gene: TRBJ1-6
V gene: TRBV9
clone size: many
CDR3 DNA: TGTGCCAGCAGCGAGGGCCTGAGGGAATATTCACCCCTCCACTTT
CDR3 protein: CASSEGLREYSPLHF

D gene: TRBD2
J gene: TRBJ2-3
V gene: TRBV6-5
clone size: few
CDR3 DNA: TGTGCCAGCAGTTCGATCCTAGCGGGGCGGGATACGCAGTATTTT
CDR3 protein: CASSSILAGRDTQYF

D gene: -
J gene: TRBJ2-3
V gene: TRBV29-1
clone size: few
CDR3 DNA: TGCAGCGTTGTCATTTTCACAGATACGCAGTATTTT
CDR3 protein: CSVVIFTDTQYF

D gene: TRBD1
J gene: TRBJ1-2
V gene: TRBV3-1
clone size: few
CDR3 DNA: TGTGCCAGCAGCCAAGATGGACAGGGGTATGGCTACACCTTC
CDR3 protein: CASSQDGQGYGYTF

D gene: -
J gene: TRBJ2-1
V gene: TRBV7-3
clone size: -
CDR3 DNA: TGTGCCAGCAGCCCCCGGCGGGGGCCAAGCGGTGAGCAGTTCTTC
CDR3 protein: CASSPRRGPSGEQFF

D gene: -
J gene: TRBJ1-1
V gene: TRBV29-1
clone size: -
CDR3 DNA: TGCAGCGTCCCCGGGAACACTGAAGCTTTCTTT
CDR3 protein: CSVPGNTEAFF

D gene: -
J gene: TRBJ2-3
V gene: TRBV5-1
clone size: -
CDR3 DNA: TGCGCCAGCAGTCCAGCGGCGACCAGCACAGATACGCAGTATTTT
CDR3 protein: CASSPAATSTDTQYF

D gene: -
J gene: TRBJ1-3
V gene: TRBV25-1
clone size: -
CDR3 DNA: TGTGCCAGCAGTGACTTGGGAGTTGGTGGAAACACCATATATTTT
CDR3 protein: CASSDLGVGGNTIYF

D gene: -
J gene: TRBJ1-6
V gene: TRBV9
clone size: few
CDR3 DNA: TGTGCCAGCAGCGTAGCTCAGTCACCCCTCCACTTT
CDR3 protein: CASSVAQSPLHF

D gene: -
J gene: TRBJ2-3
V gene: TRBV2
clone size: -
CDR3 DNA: TGTGCCAGCAGTGAAGGGGGGCGGGATACGCAGTATTTT
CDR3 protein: CASSEGGRDTQYF

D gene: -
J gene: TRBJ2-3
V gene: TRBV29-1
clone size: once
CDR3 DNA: TGCAGCGTTCGACCACGGGATACGCAGTATTTT
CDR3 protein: CSVRPRDTQYF

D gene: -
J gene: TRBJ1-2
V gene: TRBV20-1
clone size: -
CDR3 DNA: TGCAGTGCTAGAGATCAGGGGCATGGCTACACCTTC
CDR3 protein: CSARDQGHGYTF

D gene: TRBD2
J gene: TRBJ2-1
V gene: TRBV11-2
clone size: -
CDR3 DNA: TGTGCCAGCAGCCCGGGACTAGCGTGGGGGTTTGAGCAGTTCTTC
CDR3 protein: CASSPGLAWGFEQFF

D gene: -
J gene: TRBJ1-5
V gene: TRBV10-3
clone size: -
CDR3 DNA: TGTGCCATCAGTGAGTCTTTACAAGACAATCAGCCCCAGCATTTT
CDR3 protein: CAISESLQDNQPQHF

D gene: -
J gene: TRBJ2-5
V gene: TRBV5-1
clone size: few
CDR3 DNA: TGCGCCAGCAGCCTCAGGGCGTCGGGGGATAAGACCCAGTACTTC
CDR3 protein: CASSLRASGDKTQYF

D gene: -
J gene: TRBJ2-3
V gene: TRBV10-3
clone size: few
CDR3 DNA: TGTGCCATCAGTCCGGGACAGGGATCTAGCGGGGCCCCCACAGATACGCAGTATTTT
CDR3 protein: CAISPGQGSSGAPTDTQYF

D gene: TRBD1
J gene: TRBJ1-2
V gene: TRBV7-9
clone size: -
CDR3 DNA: TGTGCCAGCAGCTCAGACAGGGGGAACACCTTC
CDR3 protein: CASSSDRGNTF